This TCR beta chain is from a study of molecular identifiers for immune sequencing clone quantification. The authors gated naive CD8 T cells as CD8+CD4-CCR7+CD45RA+ for sorting. TCRdb reprocessed the PCR reads with MiXCR, giving one entry per CDR3 protein. Of over 600,000 distinct CDR3 sequences detected, about 20% appear once; the ten largest clones hold roughly 0.83%. Germline values: CDR1 GTSNPN, CDR2 SVGIG (reference sequence). There are 12 residues in the CDR3. Trimming stripped 4 bases from V and 8 bases from J, with 12 bases between. In its sample, this clonotype was seen many times. The sequence was obtained from a human donor in good health. Some libraries in this study had Jurkat cell RNA spiked in. Material: naive CD8+ T cells from blood, with Jurkat cell RNA spiked in. Subset here: FACS-sorted CD8+CD4-CCR7+CD45RA+ naive T cells. The chain recombines TRBV30 with TRBJ2-1; D is unresolved. This CDR3 reads CAWTLDRDEQFF. The CDR3, as DNA: TGTGCCTGGACCTTAGACCGAGATGAGCAGTTCTTC.